This T cell receptor (beta chain) was obtained from a study of OX40 agonist ivuxolimab in advanced cancers. Across the whole study: Two cutaneous melanoma patients and one hepatocellular carcinoma patient, three in all, had partial responses.

As regards this clone: Its target is unknown.

At cycle 4 day 1, cycle 7 day 1, and baseline, blood was sampled. Clones were read by immunoSEQ multiplex PCR, and TCRdb kept only the in-frame ones, dropping some. The data contain roughly 66,000 clones, 75% to 90% of them singletons. CDR3 size: 16 residues. V gave up 6 bases and J gave up 0 bases, with 12 bases separating them. Germline CDR1 is MNHEY and CDR2 is SMNVEV (reference sequence). Study-level points and caveats: Among T cells, CD8+ cells averaged more expanded clones than CD4+ cells. In a subset of nonresponders, normalized T-cell clonal expansion was also low.

The source is an adult with an advanced solid tumor such as melanoma, head and neck, liver or kidney cancer. The V and J genes are TRBV27 and TRBJ2-6; TRBD1 might be the D (5 bases). The sample consisted of CD4+ or CD8+ T cells sorted from blood, taken in a trial of the OX40 agonist ivuxolimab. DNA of the CDR3: TGTGCCAGCAGCCGACAGTCAAACTCTGGGGCCAACGTCCTGACTTTC. It specifies CASSRQSNSGANVLTF.